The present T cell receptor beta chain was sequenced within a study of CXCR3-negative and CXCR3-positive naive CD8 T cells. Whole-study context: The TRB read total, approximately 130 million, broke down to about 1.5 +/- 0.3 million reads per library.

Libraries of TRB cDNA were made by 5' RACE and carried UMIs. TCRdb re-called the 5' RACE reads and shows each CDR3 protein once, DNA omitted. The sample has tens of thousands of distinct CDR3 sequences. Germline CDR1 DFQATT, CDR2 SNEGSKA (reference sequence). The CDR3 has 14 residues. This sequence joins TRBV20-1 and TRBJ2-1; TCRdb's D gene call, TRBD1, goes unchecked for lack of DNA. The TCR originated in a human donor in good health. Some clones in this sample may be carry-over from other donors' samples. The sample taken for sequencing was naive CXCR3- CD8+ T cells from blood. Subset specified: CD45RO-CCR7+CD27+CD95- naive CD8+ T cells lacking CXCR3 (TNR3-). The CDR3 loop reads CSARLDLSGVEQFF.